The rows below give T cell receptor beta chains drawn from one sample of a study of beta chain features in type 1 diabetes. Profiled with immunoSEQ multiplex PCR; TCRdb holds only in-frame clones, not every one. The sample records 310,000 or so clones, around 10% being singletons. The sequenced sample consisted of naive CD4+ T cells from blood. The receptors shown here come from a woman in her twenties or thirties in good health. The CDR3 runs from the conserved cysteine through the conserved F or W. A row's size may be missing; if present it is once, few, many or a size class.

TRBV28 few CASSQGTTEAFF
TRBV7-2 . CASSQGLVGQYF
TRBV6-5 . CASRNSGKGEQFF
TRBV27 . CASSLWTGYGYTF
TRBV29-1 few CSVGLAGYQETQYF
TRBV4-3 few CASSQQGLAGNEQFF
TRBV5-6 few CASSLNPSGNNEQFF
TRBV29-1 few CSVEDRVNGYTF
TRBV19 . CASMQTSSNEKLFF
TRBV9 few CASSDASGRTNTGELFF
TRBV19 . CASTTGGLAGEQYF
TRBV28 few CASSPSGTVYEQYF
TRBV4-1 . CASSPRELAGLAKNIQYF
TRBV29-1 few CSVLSNSYEQYF
TRBV29-1 few CSVDSVGRYGYTF
TRBV28 . CASRASPLMETQYF
TRBV5-1 . CASSLGLVSPNVQETQYF
TRBV19 few CASSLERTEQFF
TRBV6-6 . CASSSTGSGYTF
TRBV25-1 . CASTRTSGYNEQFF
TRBV29-1 few CSVAGQGNTGELFF